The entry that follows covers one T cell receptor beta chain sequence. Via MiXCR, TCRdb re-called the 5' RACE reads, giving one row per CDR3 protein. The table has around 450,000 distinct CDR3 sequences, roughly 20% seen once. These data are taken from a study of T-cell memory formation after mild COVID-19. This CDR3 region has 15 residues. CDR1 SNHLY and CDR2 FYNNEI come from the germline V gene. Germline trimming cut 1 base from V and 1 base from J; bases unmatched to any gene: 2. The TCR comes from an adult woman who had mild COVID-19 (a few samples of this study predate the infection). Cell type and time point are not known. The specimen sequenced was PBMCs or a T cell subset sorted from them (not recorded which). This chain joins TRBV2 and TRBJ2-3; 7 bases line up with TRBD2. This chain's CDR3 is CASSEVGGGTDTQYF. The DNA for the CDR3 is TGTGCCAGCAGTGAAGTGGGAGGGGGCACAGATACGCAGTATTTT. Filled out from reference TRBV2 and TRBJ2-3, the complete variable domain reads EPEVTQTPSHQVTQMGQEVILRCVPISNHLYFYWYRQILGQKVEFLVSFYNNEISEKSEIFDDQFSVERPDGSNFTLKIRSTKLEDSAMYFCASSEVGGGTDTQYFGPGTRLTVL.